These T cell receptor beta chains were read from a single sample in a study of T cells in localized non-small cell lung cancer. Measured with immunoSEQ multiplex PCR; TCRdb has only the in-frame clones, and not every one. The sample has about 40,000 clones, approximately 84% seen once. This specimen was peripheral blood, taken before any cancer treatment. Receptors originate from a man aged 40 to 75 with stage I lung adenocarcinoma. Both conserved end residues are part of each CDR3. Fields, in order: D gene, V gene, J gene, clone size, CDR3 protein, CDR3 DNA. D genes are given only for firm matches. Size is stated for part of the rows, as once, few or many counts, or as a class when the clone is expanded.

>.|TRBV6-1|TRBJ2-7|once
CASSGPTESVYEQYF
TGTGCCAGCAGTGGACCGACCGAATCGGTTTACGAGCAGTACTTC
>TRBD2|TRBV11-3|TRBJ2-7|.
CASSSRDYNEQYF
TGTGCCAGCAGCTCACGGGACTACAACGAGCAGTACTTC
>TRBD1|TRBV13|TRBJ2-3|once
CASSPGQGSSTDTQYF
TGTGCCAGCAGCCCTGGACAGGGCTCTAGCACAGATACGCAGTATTTT
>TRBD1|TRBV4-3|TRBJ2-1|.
CASSQDRDRVGNEQFF
TGCGCCAGCAGCCAGGACCGGGACAGGGTGGGCAATGAGCAGTTCTTC
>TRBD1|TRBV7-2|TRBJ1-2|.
CASSLTGDYGYTF
TGTGCCAGCAGCCTGACAGGGGACTATGGCTACACCTTC
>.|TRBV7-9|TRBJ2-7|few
CASSFPDRSYEQYF
TGTGCCAGCAGCTTCCCGGACCGTTCCTACGAGCAGTACTTC
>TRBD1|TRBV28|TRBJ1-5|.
CASSLRTGFSNQPQHF
TGTGCCAGCAGTTTACGGACAGGTTTTAGCAATCAGCCCCAGCATTTT
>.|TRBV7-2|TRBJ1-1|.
CASSSGLVTEAFF
TGTGCCAGCAGCTCGGGACTGGTGACTGAAGCTTTCTTT
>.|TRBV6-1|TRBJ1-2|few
CASSEGPAWGNYGYTF
TGTGCCAGCAGTGAAGGACCTGCTTGGGGGAACTATGGCTACACCTTC
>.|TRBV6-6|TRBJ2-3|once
CASSDRGGADTQYF
TGTGCCAGCAGTGACAGGGGAGGGGCAGATACGCAGTATTTT
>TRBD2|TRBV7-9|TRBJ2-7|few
CASSPWTSGSSYEQYF
TGTGCCAGCAGCCCCTGGACTAGCGGGAGTTCCTACGAGCAGTACTTC
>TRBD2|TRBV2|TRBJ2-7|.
CASSDALKTSGSAYEQYF
TGTGCCAGCAGTGACGCCCTTAAGACTAGCGGGAGTGCCTACGAGCAGTACTTC
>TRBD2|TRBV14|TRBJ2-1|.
CASSHGTWLADYNEQFF
TGTGCCAGCAGCCATGGTACGTGGCTAGCGGATTACAATGAGCAGTTCTTC
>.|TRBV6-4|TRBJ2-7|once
CASLPGGDSYEQYF
TGTGCCAGCTTGCCAGGGGGGGACTCCTACGAGCAGTACTTC
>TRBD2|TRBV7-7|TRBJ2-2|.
CASSSTSGNTGELFF
TGTGCTAGCAGCTCGACTAGCGGAAACACCGGGGAGCTGTTTTTT
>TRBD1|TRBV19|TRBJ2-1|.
CASSAPGTGNSHEQFF
TGTGCCAGTAGTGCCCCCGGGACAGGGAACTCTCATGAGCAGTTCTTC
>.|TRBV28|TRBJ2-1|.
CASSLLARHNEQFF
TGTGCCAGCAGTTTGCTAGCTAGACACAATGAGCAGTTCTTC
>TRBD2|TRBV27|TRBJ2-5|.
CASSPFAGVVEETQYF
TGTGCCAGCAGTCCCTTTGCGGGAGTTGTCGAAGAGACCCAGTACTTC
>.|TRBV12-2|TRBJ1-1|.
CASRLVIQVGGFNTEAFF
TGTGCAAGTCGCTTAGTCATTCAGGTCGGGGGCTTTAACACTGAAGCTTTCTTT
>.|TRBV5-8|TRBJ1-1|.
CASSWGGNTEAFF
TGTGCCAGCAGCTGGGGAGGGAACACTGAAGCTTTCTTT
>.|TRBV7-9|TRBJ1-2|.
CASKNGFYDYGYTF
TGTGCCTCGAAAAACGGGTTTTACGACTATGGCTACACCTTC
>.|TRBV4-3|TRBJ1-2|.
CASSQDYFPGGTDGYTF
TGCGCCAGCAGCCAAGATTATTTCCCCGGGGGTACGGACGGCTACACCTTC
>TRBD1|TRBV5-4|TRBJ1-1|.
CASSLRTGMWTEAFF
TGTGCCAGCAGCTTGCGGACAGGGATGTGGACTGAAGCTTTCTTT
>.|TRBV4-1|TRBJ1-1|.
CASRGILKNTEAFF
TGCGCCAGCAGGGGGATTTTGAAGAACACTGAAGCTTTCTTT